The following is a T cell receptor (beta chain) sequence with its context. Its antigen is unknown. The data are from a study of CD8 T cells in Susac syndrome. Findings of the study overall: The number of Susac-specific public clones found was approximately 17 in total CD8+ repertoires and roughly 5 in CD8+ TEMRA repertoires.

This CDR3 spans 18 amino acids. V gave up 4 bases and J gave up 7 bases, with 26 bases separating them. A quantity of roughly 0.5 to 1 ug RNA underwent reverse transcription using random hexamers. TCRdb reprocessed the immunoSEQ multiplex PCR reads with MiXCR, giving one entry per CDR3 protein. Of some 200,000 distinct CDR3 sequences detected, 95% appear once; the ten largest clones hold approximately 0.15%. Recently defined diagnostic criteria for definite or probable disease were fulfilled by Susac syndrome patients. The sample was CD8+ T cells from PBMCs. This chain connects TRBV5-7 to TRBJ2-2; D ambiguous. TRBV5-7 is marked as an open reading frame, function uncertain. The clonotype was recovered from a human donor with Susac syndrome. CDR3 loop: CASSPTTAPHFSHGELFF. The CDR3 nucleotides are TGTGCCAGCAGCCCCACTACCGCCCCACATTTCTCACACGGGGAGCTGTTTTTT.